The 8 T cell receptor beta chains below come from one sample, sequenced in a study of post-analysis software for immune sequencing data. Study observations and caveats: Controls showed lower frequencies than patients for five TRBV segments, and TRBV5-6, TRBV5-1 and TRBV20-1 were among these.

Antigens for these TCRs are unknown. Prepared libraries of TCR beta cDNA carried unique molecular identifiers. TCRdb reprocessed the PCR reads with MiXCR, giving one entry per CDR3 protein. The sample consists of roughly 870,000 distinct CDR3 sequences, around 50% of them appearing once. The sequenced sample was blood. Receptor source: a girl aged 10 to 17 with multiple sclerosis.

The rearrangement joins TRBV5-1 to TRBJ2-1; D is unclear. This CDR3 is 15 amino acids long. Trimming cost V 4 bases and J 1 base, with 12 bases left between them. The germline gives CDR1 SGHRS, CDR2 YFSETQ. The CDR3 is CASSMSETSYNEQFF. The CDR3 nucleotides read TGCGCCAGCAGCATGTCTGAAACATCCTACAATGAGCAGTTCTTC. The whole variable domain, remainder taken from reference TRBV5-1 and TRBJ2-1, is KAGVTQTPRYLIKTRGQQVTLSCSPISGHRSVSWYQQTPGQGLQFLFEYFSETQRNKGNFPGRFSGRQFSNSRSEMNVSTLELGDSALYLCASSMSETSYNEQFFGPGTRLTVL.

The rearrangement uses TRBV29-1 and TRBJ2-1, with TRBD2 matching 8 bases. The junction had 11 bases not matched to a gene; V was cut back by 4 bases and J by 3 bases. Per germline, CDR1 SQVTM and CDR2 ANQGSEA. This CDR3 has 16 residues. The CDR3 nucleotides are TGCAGCGTTGCCGACTCGGGACTAGGTTACTACAATGAGCAGTTCTTC. As protein: CSVADSGLGYYNEQFF.

The genes are TRBV7-3 and TRBJ1-2; 8 bases agree with TRBD1. CDR3 length equals 14 residues. Germline lookup yields CDR1 SGHTA and CDR2 FQGTGA. V trimming: 7 bases; J trimming: 7 bases; junction bases outside the gene matches: 11. CDR3 protein: CASTKNQGAVGYTF. CDR3 DNA: TGTGCCAGCACCAAAAACCAGGGGGCCGTTGGCTACACCTTC.

The chain couples TRBV29-1 to TRBJ2-7; the match to TRBD2 covers 10 bases. V shed 0 bases, J shed 4 bases, and the junction held 12 bases outside the gene matches. CDR1 is SQVTM and CDR2 is ANQGSEA in the germline V gene. The CDR3 has 17 amino acids. This CDR3 reads CSVEERRSGRAKYEQYF. In DNA, the CDR3 is TGCAGCGTTGAAGAGAGACGGAGCGGGAGGGCGAAGTACGAGCAGTACTTC.

The CDR3 DNA follows: TGCGCCAGCAGCCCAGAAGGGGACGTCTACGAGCAGTACTTC. As protein: CASSPEGDVYEQYF. This chain uses TRBV5-1 with TRBJ2-7, with D perhaps TRBD1 or TRBD2 (5 bases each). The CDR3 sequence is 14 residues long. Germline V CDR1 and CDR2: SGHRS, YFSETQ. The V end lost 4 bases, the J end lost 3 bases, and 14 bases lay between the germline ends.

About this clonotype: At one of its ends the junction is not consistent with the germline gene, which may arise from a read error. The chain combines TRBV15 with TRBJ1-1, with no clear D. From germline, CDR1 is LNHNV and CDR2 YYDKDF (reference sequence). This CDR3 has 13 amino acids. CDR3 protein: CATSGDVNTEAFF. For the CDR3, the DNA is TGTGCCACCAGCGGAGACGTGAACACTGAAGCTTTCTTT.

This clonotype was seen a single time. The gene calls are TRBV3-1 and TRBJ2-3; D not resolved. The V gene lost 3 bases and the J gene lost 8 bases, with 6 bases spanning the gap. Germline CDR1 is LGHDT and CDR2 is YNNKEL (reference sequence). This CDR3 has 11 residues. The CDR3 DNA reads as TGTGCCAGCAGCCACGCAGGTACGCAGTATTTT. Protein sequence: CASSHAGTQYF.

The V gene is TRBV4-2, the J gene TRBJ2-1; 9 nucleotides agree with TRBD2. In germline, CDR1 is LGHNA, CDR2 YNFKEQ. With V trimmed by 2 bases and J by 3 bases, 11 bases remained unmatched. The CDR3 loop spans 18 amino acids. In DNA form, the CDR3 reads TGTGCCAGCAGCCAACAACCCACCGGGACTAGCAGCTACAATGAGCAGTTCTTC. Amino acid sequence: CASSQQPTGTSSYNEQFF.